One sample yielded the 27 T cell receptor beta chains listed below, sequenced in a study of cytomegalovirus exposure and HLA in healthy donors. Primers: 60 Vbeta forward and 13 Jbeta reverse. Here immunoSEQ multiplex PCR was the method, and the copy in TCRdb shows in-frame clones only, minus some. The sample comprises more than 95,000 clones, roughly 79% of which are singletons, and 4% rests with the top ten. The specimen was PBMCs. The receptors derive from a man in his fifties in good health and CMV-seropositive.

The chain uses TRBV27 and TRBJ2-7, with D possibly TRBD2 on 6 matching bases. V dropped 6 bases and J dropped 3 bases, with 15 bases sitting between them. The CDR3 length is 14 residues. From germline, CDR1 is MNHEY and CDR2 SMNVEV (reference sequence). The CDR3 DNA sequence: TGTGCCAGCAGACCCCGGGGGAGACTCTACGAGCAGTACTTC. Translated: CASRPRGRLYEQYF.

The J gene is TRBJ2-2, the V gene TRBV5-6; unclear D gene. V was shortened by 0 bases and J by 7 bases, with 10 bases between the two germline ends. Germline V gene lookup returns CDR1 SGHDT and CDR2 YYEEEE. The CDR3 contains 14 residues. CDR3 sequence reads: CASSLGARSGELFF. The DNA for the CDR3 is TGTGCCAGCAGCTTGGGGGCGCGCAGCGGGGAGCTGTTTTTT.

The rearrangement uses TRBV6-5 and TRBJ2-1; 7 bases map to TRBD1. Trimming at V came to 6 bases and at J to 5 bases, leaving 10 bases not matched to a gene. Germline V CDR1 and CDR2: MNHEY, SVGAGI. This CDR3 spans 15 amino acids. The CDR3 protein is CASSPDRVLHNEQFF. The CDR3 DNA sequence: TGTGCCAGCAGCCCCGACAGGGTCCTCCACAATGAGCAGTTCTTC.

The table lists this clone with a count of one. V and J are TRBV7-3 and TRBJ2-5, with 11 bases identical to TRBD2. CDR1 and CDR2 (germline): SGHTA, FQGTGA. The CDR3 totals 13 residues. The junction had 1 base not matched to a gene; V was cut back by 5 bases and J by 5 bases. The CDR3 region is CASSIAGGETQYF. The CDR3 DNA is TGTGCCAGCAGCATAGCGGGGGGGGAGACCCAGTACTTC.

V gene TRBV4-1 combines with J gene TRBJ2-1, with 13 bases identical to TRBD2. V gave up 5 bases and J gave up 8 bases; unmatched junction bases: 9. From germline, CDR1 is MGHRA and CDR2 YSYEKL. There are 16 residues in the CDR3. The DNA for the CDR3 is TGCGCCAGCAGCTTTACGACTAGCGGGAGGTCGTATGAGCAGTTCTTC. Its protein is CASSFTTSGRSYEQFF.

The chain employs TRBV15 and TRBJ2-1, with D tentatively TRBD1 (5 bases). Per germline, CDR1 LNHNV and CDR2 YYDKDF (reference sequence). The V end was cut by 8 bases, the J end by 0 bases, with 11 bases between. There are 14 residues in the CDR3. CDR3 protein: CATERGSSYNEQFF. CDR3 sequence (DNA): TGTGCCACCGAAAGGGGAAGCTCCTACAATGAGCAGTTCTTC.

Only a few counts were recorded for this clone. The J gene is TRBJ2-7, the V gene TRBV6-1; 8 bases are a match to TRBD1. V was pared by 4 bases and J by 7 bases, with 9 bases of the junction left unmatched. Germline lookup yields CDR1 MNHNS and CDR2 SASEGT. This CDR3 spans 14 amino acids. Here the CDR3 reads CASSVTGAVREQYF. CDR3 nucleotides: TGTGCCAGCAGTGTGACAGGGGCCGTTAGAGAGCAGTACTTC.

V and J are TRBV5-8 and TRBJ2-1; maybe TRBD2 (6 bases). Between the trimmed V and J ends, which lost 0 bases and 4 bases, there was a span of 14 bases. CDR3 length: 16 residues. Germline V gene sequence: CDR1 SGHTS, CDR2 YDEGEE. CDR3 protein: CASSLGTLGRYNEQFF. The CDR3 DNA is TGTGCCAGCAGCTTGGGGACACTAGGGAGGTACAATGAGCAGTTCTTC.

The V gene is TRBV5-1, the J gene TRBJ1-2; D is uncertain. The CDR3 is made up of 12 amino acids. Trimming cost V 3 bases and J 8 bases, with 11 bases left between them. CDR1 and CDR2 from the germline V gene are SGHRS and YFSETQ. In DNA, the CDR3 is TGCGCCAGCAGCTCTGATACGGGAGGCTACACCTTC. Translation gives CASSSDTGGYTF.

The genes are TRBV29-1 and TRBJ2-5; 11 bases align to TRBD1. The CDR3 runs to 15 residues. The trim removed 4 bases at V and 5 bases at J, leaving 9 bases unmatched. Germline V lookup: CDR1 SQVTM, CDR2 ANQGSEA. The CDR3 loop reads CSVVFGTGGWETQYF. The CDR3 DNA sequence: TGCAGCGTTGTTTTCGGGACAGGGGGATGGGAGACCCAGTACTTC.

The chain employs TRBV4-1 and TRBJ2-5; 11 nucleotides agree with TRBD2. V lost 4 bases and J lost 11; bases outside the gene matches: 12. From germline, CDR1 is MGHRA and CDR2 YSYEKL. This CDR3 region has 15 residues. The CDR3 protein is CASSREQTSGTEQYF. DNA for the CDR3: TGCGCCAGCAGCCGAGAACAGACTAGCGGGACTGAGCAGTACTTC.

Only a few counts were recorded for this clone. The chain is built from TRBV6-1 and TRBJ2-2, with D perhaps matching TRBD1 (5 bases). Trimming left V 7 bases short and J 4 bases short, with 16 bases between. Germline V gene sequence: CDR1 MNHNS, CDR2 SASEGT. This CDR3 region has 15 residues. The CDR3 nucleotides are TGTGCCAGCACTTTCACACAGGTCCGCACCGGGGAGCTGTTTTTT. It encodes CASTFTQVRTGELFF.

This rearrangement joins TRBV21-1 to TRBJ2-7; TRBD1 is the table's D call, not checked against the DNA. TRBV21-1 is reported as a pseudogene. The length of the CDR3 is 17 residues. The CDR3 DNA follows: TGTGCCAGCAGCAAAGCCAGGGACAGTGTCCCCTCCTACGAGCAGTACTTC. The encoded protein is CASSKARDSVPSYEQYF.

The J gene is TRBJ2-7, the V gene TRBV6-1; TRBD2 aligns across 7 bases. The CDR3 has 14 residues. Per germline, CDR1 MNHNS and CDR2 SASEGT. V trimming: 5 bases; J trimming: 2 bases; junction bases outside the gene matches: 6. CDR3 protein: CASSSRGETYEQYF. CDR3 in DNA: TGTGCCAGCAGTTCCCGGGGGGAGACCTACGAGCAGTACTTC.

CDR3 protein: CASSLQQGSIGANVLTF. CDR3 sequence (DNA): TGTGCCAGCAGTTTACAACAGGGTTCGATTGGGGCCAACGTCCTGACTTTC. V is TRBV28 and J is TRBJ2-6; tentative D call: TRBD1 (6 bases). Germline V gene data show CDR1 as MDHEN and CDR2 as SYDVKM. There are 17 residues in the CDR3. Trimming took off 2 bases at V and 3 bases at J, with 14 bases between the two ends.

This sequence joins TRBV9 and TRBJ2-2, with D possibly being TRBD1 (6 bases). The CDR3 is made up of 14 amino acids. The V gene's germline CDR1 is SGDLS and CDR2 YYNGEE. The V and J ends lost 4 bases and 1 base respectively, with 8 bases between them. The CDR3 loop reads CASSLQGNTGELFF. CDR3 in DNA: TGTGCCAGCAGCTTACAGGGGAACACCGGGGAGCTGTTTTTT.

This chain joins TRBV5-1 and TRBJ2-2; possible D gene TRBD2, 8 bases. Between the trimmed V and J ends, which lost 4 bases and 4 bases, there was a span of 20 bases. The CDR3 loop spans 17 amino acids. In germline, CDR1 is SGHRS, CDR2 YFSETQ. CDR3 sequence (DNA): TGCGCCAGCAGCCCTCCGGGGGGGGACAGTTTCACCGGGGAGCTGTTTTTT. Translation: CASSPPGGDSFTGELFF.

This chain connects TRBV9 to TRBJ2-5; 7 bases are a match to TRBD2. Germline V CDR1 and CDR2: SGDLS, YYNGEE. The CDR3 spans 16 residues. Trimming cost V 4 bases and J 5 bases; bases outside gene matches: 14. The chain's CDR3 is CASSPEPAIGGETQYF. The CDR3 region has the DNA TGTGCCAGCAGCCCCGAGCCCGCAATCGGGGGGGAGACCCAGTACTTC.

The V and J genes are TRBV19 and TRBJ2-5, with TRBD2 matching over 8 bases. CDR3 length: 13 residues. V was clipped by 6 bases and J by 3 bases; unmatched bases: 3. The germline gives CDR1 LNHDA, CDR2 SQIVND (reference sequence). The CDR3 nucleotides are TGTGCCAGTAGAGAACTAGCGGAAGAGACCCAGTACTTC. This sequence encodes CASRELAEETQYF.

The table lists this clone with a count of one. The V gene is TRBV28, the J gene TRBJ1-5; 7 nucleotides line up with TRBD1. Germline V gene sequence: CDR1 MDHEN, CDR2 SYDVKM. The CDR3 has 15 residues. V was pared by 3 bases and J by 5 bases, with 7 bases of the junction left unmatched. Here the CDR3 DNA reads TGTGCCAGCAGTTTTCGACAGGGCCCGTATCAGCCCCAGCATTTT. It yields the protein CASSFRQGPYQPQHF.

The count of this clone is one. The chain joins TRBV7-2 to TRBJ1-2, with D perhaps TRBD1 (6 bases). Per the germline V gene, CDR1 is SGHTA and CDR2 is FQGNSA. Trimming pared 1 base from V and 6 bases from J, leaving 15 bases between. CDR3 length: 15 residues. CDR3 loop: CASSLVVSRGHGYTF. CDR3 DNA: TGTGCCAGCAGCTTAGTTGTGTCCAGGGGACATGGCTACACCTTC. Full variable domain (outside the CDR3, taken from reference TRBV7-2 and TRBJ1-2): GAGVSQSPSNKVTEKGKDVELRCDPISGHTALYWYRQSLGQGLEFLIYFQGNSAPDKSGLPSDRFSAERTGGSVSTLTIQRTQQEDSAVYLCASSLVVSRGHGYTFGSGTRLTVV.

This sequence joins TRBV6-1 and TRBJ2-3; D is possibly TRBD2 (6 bases). Trimming removed 4 bases from V and 3 bases from J, with 14 bases in between. CDR1 and CDR2 from the germline V gene are MNHNS and SASEGT. CDR3 length: 15 residues. The CDR3 spells CASSGVWGETDTQYF. The CDR3 region has the DNA TGTGCCAGCAGTGGGGTTTGGGGGGAAACAGATACGCAGTATTTT.

This chain connects TRBV28 to TRBJ2-5, with D tentatively TRBD1 (6 bases). The germline V and J ends were trimmed by 4 bases and 4 bases, with 16 bases remaining between them. Germline V lookup: CDR1 MDHEN, CDR2 SYDVKM. The CDR3 extends over 15 amino acids. In nucleotides, the CDR3 is TGTGCCAGCAGTTCCACATCGACAGGAAGAGAGACCCAGTACTTC. This sequence encodes CASSSTSTGRETQYF.

The chain links TRBV9 to TRBJ2-2; a weak D match, TRBD2 (6 bases). The germline V gene encodes CDR1 SGDLS and CDR2 YYNGEE. This CDR3 spans 16 amino acids. V shed 0 bases and J shed 1 base, with 10 bases lying between them. The CDR3 loop reads CASSVVSSGNTGELFF. As DNA, the CDR3 is TGTGCCAGCAGCGTAGTGAGTAGCGGGAACACCGGGGAGCTGTTTTTT.

V gene TRBV28 combines with J gene TRBJ1-5; D is uncertain. This CDR3 comprises 16 residues. Between the trimmed V and J ends, which lost 2 bases and 2 bases, there was a span of 13 bases. The germline V gene has CDR1 MDHEN and CDR2 SYDVKM. Written as DNA, the CDR3 is TGTGCCAGCAGTTTAATGGGGTCGAGGGGCAATCAGCCCCAGCATTTT. Protein sequence: CASSLMGSRGNQPQHF.

The rearrangement joins TRBV30 to TRBJ1-5; 7 bases are shared with TRBD1. The CDR3 extends over 14 amino acids. The V gene's germline CDR1 is GTSNPN and CDR2 SVGIG (reference sequence). Losses at the gene ends were 1 base for V and 7 bases for J; bases not matched to a gene: 7. Here the CDR3 DNA reads TGTGCCTGGAGTGGACAGGGAAGAGGGCAGCCCCAGCATTTT. It encodes CAWSGQGRGQPQHF.

The gene calls are TRBV9 and TRBJ1-1; 8 bases map to TRBD1. The length of the CDR3 is 12 residues. Germline trimming cut 4 bases from V and 4 bases from J; bases unmatched to any gene: 0. In germline, CDR1 is SGDLS, CDR2 YYNGEE. CDR3 sequence (DNA): TGTGCCAGCAGCACAGGGGGCACTGAAGCTTTCTTT. This encodes CASSTGGTEAFF.